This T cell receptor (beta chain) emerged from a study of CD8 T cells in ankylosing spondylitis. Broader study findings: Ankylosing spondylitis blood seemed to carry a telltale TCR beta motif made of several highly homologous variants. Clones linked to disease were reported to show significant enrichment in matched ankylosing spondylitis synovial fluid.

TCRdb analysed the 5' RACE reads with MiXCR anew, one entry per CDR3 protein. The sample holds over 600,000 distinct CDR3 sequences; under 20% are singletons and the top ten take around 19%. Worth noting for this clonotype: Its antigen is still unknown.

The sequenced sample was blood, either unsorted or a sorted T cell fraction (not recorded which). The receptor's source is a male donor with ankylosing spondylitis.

The DNA for the CDR3 is TGTGCCAGCAGCCCCAGTCAGTCCGAGAGAGAAGCTTTCTTT. The encoded protein is CASSPSQSEREAFF. The chain employs TRBV27 and TRBJ1-1; D gene uncertain. This CDR3 has 14 residues. Germline CDR1 and CDR2: MNHEY and SMNVEV (reference sequence). Trimming left V 6 bases short and J 8 bases short, with 19 bases between.